A single sample gave rise to the 7 T cell receptor beta chains below, sequenced in a study of blood T cells in healthy people across ages (dated by TCRdb to 2013 to 2016). Library preparation was by 5' RACE. These reads were obtained on an Illumina HiSeq 2500. A second PCR of about 7 to 12 cycles was performed with a sample-barcoded 5' primer and a J-beta primer mix. In-frame beta chains were kept once TCRdb had trimmed the public reads at Q25 with fastp and called clones with MiXCR. For every CDR3 protein sequence, its rows merge into one entry that carries the most common genes and DNA. In all, the sample holds hundreds of thousands of distinct CDR3 sequences, and about three fifths of those were seen once. The ten largest clones take up around 20% of the sample. Source material: blood. The receptors stem from a man under 40 in good health.

This clonotype was counted between two and nine times. The chain employs TRBV29-1 and TRBJ2-5; D uncertain. V was cut by 1 base and J by 4 bases, with 13 bases left in between. The CDR3 consists of 14 residues. The germline gives CDR1 SQVTM, CDR2 ANQGSEA. The CDR3 nucleotides read TGCAGCGTTGAAGGGCCCCGGGCTTTAGAGACCCAGTACTTC. Its protein product is CSVEGPRALETQYF.

The table lists this clonotype with a few counts. The V and J genes are TRBV6-5 and TRBJ2-7; D is possibly TRBD1 or TRBD2 (5 bases each). This CDR3 is 18 amino acids long. Germline V lookup: CDR1 MNHEY, CDR2 SVGAGI. Deletions cut 0 bases from V and 1 base from J, with 19 bases between. The CDR3 sequence: CASSYSYPSLGGSYEQYF. In DNA form, the CDR3 reads TGTGCCAGCAGTTACTCGTATCCAAGTCTTGGGGGATCCTACGAGCAGTACTTC.

Only one count was recorded for this clonotype. Mismatch with germline at one junction end may stem from a read error. V is TRBV6-5 and J is TRBJ2-7; TRBD2 aligns across 7 bases. Germline V lookup: CDR1 MNHEY, CDR2 SVGAGI. The CDR3 totals 14 residues. Here the CDR3 reads CAGSYSGVSHEQYF. In DNA, the CDR3 is TGTGCCGGCAGTTACAGCGGGGTTTCCCACGAGCAGTACTTC.

This chain joins TRBV4-3 and TRBJ2-2; D is unresolved. CDR1 LGHNA and CDR2 YSLEER come from the germline V gene. V lost 1 base to trimming and J lost 7 bases, with 10 bases between them. This CDR3 region has 14 residues. CDR3 bases: TGCGCCAGCAGCCAAGGATTGGTGGGCGGGGAGCTGTTTTTT. Encoded protein: CASSQGLVGGELFF.

V and J are TRBV7-2 and TRBJ2-7; 12 nucleotides agree with TRBD2. The J segment lost 3 bases and the V segment lost 7 bases, leaving 7 bases of the junction unmatched. The CDR3 runs 15 residues. Germline CDR1 and CDR2: SGHTA and FQGNSA. The CDR3 DNA reads TGTGCCAGCATCTTCCTAGCGGGAGGGGGCTACGAGCAGTACTTC. It yields the protein CASIFLAGGGYEQYF.

This chain uses TRBV15 with TRBJ1-2; D not resolved. The germline gives CDR1 LNHNV, CDR2 YYDKDF (reference sequence). The CDR3 is 12 residues long. V was clipped by 3 bases and J by 2 bases, with 4 bases between them. DNA for the CDR3: TGTGCCACCAGCAGCGAGAACTATGGCTACACCTTC. It encodes CATSSENYGYTF.

This clonotype has only a few counts. The chain has TRBV6-4 and TRBJ2-7; D call uncertain. The V gene lost 8 bases and the J gene lost 3 bases, with 20 bases spanning the gap. Germline V lookup: CDR1 MRHNA, CDR2 SNTAGT. This CDR3 comprises 15 residues. For the CDR3, the DNA is TGTGCCAGCCCCCTTCCGTTTCATAGTAACTACGAGCAGTACTTC. This sequence encodes CASPLPFHSNYEQYF.